This T cell receptor beta chain was obtained from a study of blood T cell repertoires in COVID-19. Whole-study context: PBMCs, B-cell-depleted T cells, or T cells provided the cDNA or gDNA that made up the material.

The table came from immunoSEQ multiplex PCR; TCRdb's copy has only in-frame clones and leaves some out. The sample yields approximately 250,000 clones, about nine tenths seen once. Germline V lookup: CDR1 KGHDR, CDR2 SFDVKD. The CDR3 has 13 residues. Trimming cost V 9 bases and J 7 bases, with 14 bases left between them. This TCR derives from a man in his forties with active or convalescent COVID-19. The V and J genes are TRBV24-1 and TRBJ2-2; D possibly corresponds to TRBD2 (6 bases). Source material: peripheral blood. The CDR3 DNA follows: TGTGCCACCGCGGCATGGGAGGTCGGGGAGCTGTTTTTT. Residues: CATAAWEVGELFF.